The 30 T cell receptor beta chains below all came from one sample that was sequenced in a study of early T cells in non-severe SARS-CoV-2 infection. A single record per CDR3 protein comes from TCRdb applying MiXCR to the 5' RACE reads. This table holds some 32,000 distinct CDR3 sequences, 5.7% found once. The sample was whole blood. Receptor source: an adult who was a healthcare worker with PCR-confirmed SARS-CoV-2 infection or an uninfected control (not recorded which).

This clonotype showed up many times. This chain connects TRBV27 to TRBJ1-1; TRBD1 agrees at 7 bases. The CDR3 is made up of 16 amino acids. Per germline, CDR1 MNHEY and CDR2 SMNVEV (reference sequence). After removal of 6 bases from V and 5 bases from J, the junction contained 15 bases not matched to a gene. Here the CDR3 reads CASRATWVRGETEAFF. The CDR3 DNA is TGTGCCAGCAGAGCGACGTGGGTCAGGGGGGAAACTGAAGCTTTCTTT.

This clonotype was counted at least ten times. The chain is built from TRBV5-4 and TRBJ2-1; TRBD1 aligns across 11 bases. Trimming removed 4 bases from V and 6 bases from J; junction bases left unmatched: 6. Germline CDR1 is SGHNT and CDR2 is YYREEE (reference sequence). The CDR3 runs to 15 residues. CDR3 nucleotide sequence: TGTGCCAGCAGCCGGGACAGGGGGAGAGGCAATGAGCAGTTCTTC. Amino acids: CASSRDRGRGNEQFF.

This clonotype was picked up many times. V gene TRBV30 combines with J gene TRBJ2-7, with D perhaps being TRBD1 or TRBD2 (6 bases each). V was trimmed by 3 bases and J by 1 base, leaving 16 bases between them. Germline assignment: CDR1 GTSNPN and CDR2 SVGIG (reference sequence). This CDR3 comprises 15 residues. The CDR3 DNA is TGTGCCTGGAGCCCTATGGGGGCGGGGTCCTACGAGCAGTACTTC. Its protein is CAWSPMGAGSYEQYF.

This clonotype was recorded many times. The genes are TRBV7-3 and TRBJ2-1, with 8 nucleotides matching TRBD2. The CDR3 contains 15 residues. V was clipped by 1 base and J by 3 bases; unmatched bases: 2. Germline V lookup: CDR1 SGHTA, CDR2 FQGTGA. CDR3 nucleotide sequence: TGTGCCAGCAGCTTAAATGCGGGAGGCTACAATGAGCAGTTCTTC. Protein sequence: CASSLNAGGYNEQFF.

This clonotype has a count of ten or more. The chain links TRBV7-9 to TRBJ2-5, with 15 bases matching TRBD2. Trimming took 2 bases from V and 4 from J; bases not matched to a gene: 2. From germline, CDR1 is SEHNR and CDR2 FQNEAQ (reference sequence). The CDR3 is 16 residues long. DNA for the CDR3: TGTGCCAGCAGCTTAACGGGACTAGCGGGAGGAGAGACCCAGTACTTC. Translated, it gives CASSLTGLAGGETQYF.

This clonotype showed up many times. The gene calls are TRBV6-1 and TRBJ1-4, with D unresolved. The germline CDR1 and CDR2 sequences are MNHNS and SASEGT. Trimming removed 4 bases at V and 4 bases at J, with 10 bases between. This CDR3 contains 14 residues. The CDR3 here is CASSGGSLNEKLFF. CDR3 DNA sequence: TGTGCCAGCAGTGGCGGGAGCCTTAATGAAAAACTGTTTTTT.

The chain uses TRBV7-9 and TRBJ1-1, with D uncertain. Trimming pared 1 base from V and 13 bases from J, leaving 13 bases between. Looked up from germline, CDR1 is SEHNR and CDR2 is FQNEAQ (reference sequence). CDR3 length: 12 residues. The CDR3: CASSLEEMKLFF. The CDR3 nucleotides read TGTGCCAGCAGCTTAGAGGAGATGAAGCTTTTCTTT.

This clonotype was detected many times. The V call is TRBV7-9, the J call TRBJ2-1, with 12 bases matching TRBD2. Germline CDR1 and CDR2: SEHNR and FQNEAQ (reference sequence). This CDR3 is 17 amino acids long. J was trimmed by 4 bases and V by 5 bases; bases with no gene match: 9. CDR3 sequence reads: CASSPKTSGRGYNEQFF. Here the CDR3 DNA reads TGTGCCAGCAGCCCTAAGACTAGCGGGAGAGGGTACAATGAGCAGTTCTTC.

This clonotype was seen repeatedly, ten times or more. The rearrangement uses TRBV7-2 and TRBJ2-3; the match to TRBD2 covers 10 bases. The germline gives CDR1 SGHTA, CDR2 FQGNSA. This CDR3 contains 16 residues. V was pared by 4 bases and J by 8 bases, with 12 bases of the junction left unmatched. CDR3 coding DNA: TGTGCCAGCAGCTCAACTAGCGGGATGACGATCTTTACGCAGTATTTT. Protein product: CASSSTSGMTIFTQYF.

This clonotype was observed many times. As DNA, the CDR3 is TGTGCCAGCAGCTTAGGAAGCTATGGCTACACCTTC. Protein: CASSLGSYGYTF. This chain connects TRBV11-2 to TRBJ1-2; the D is unclear. Germline CDR1 and CDR2: SGHAT and FQNNGV. This CDR3 spans 12 amino acids. V lost 1 base, J lost 4 bases, and 4 bases lay in between.

The rearrangement joins TRBV28 to TRBJ2-3, with TRBD1 as a possible D gene (6 bases). Trimming pared 1 base from V and 3 bases from J, leaving 14 bases between. Germline-derived CDR1 and CDR2 are MDHEN and SYDVKM. This CDR3 spans 16 amino acids. CDR3 loop: CASSLYRGRGTDTQYF. As DNA, the CDR3 is TGTGCCAGCAGTTTATATCGCGGCAGGGGAACAGATACGCAGTATTTT.

In regard to this clonotype: This may arise from a read error, as a much more abundant clone is one base away. The J gene is TRBJ2-7, the V gene TRBV5-6, with D perhaps TRBD1 (5 bases). Germline-derived CDR1 and CDR2 are SGHDT and YYEEEE. CDR3 length: 15 residues. The CDR3 nucleotides are TGTGCCGGCAGCCCGCAACAGACAGACAACTACGAGCAGTACTTC. Translation: CAGSPQQTDNYEQYF.

This clonotype came up many times. In nucleotides, the CDR3 is TGCGCCAGCAGCTCCAACACAGGGGGCTACAATGAGCAGTTCTTC. Translation gives CASSSNTGGYNEQFF. V and J are TRBV5-1 and TRBJ2-1; TRBD1 matches 8 bases. V dropped 3 bases and J dropped 3; count of bases not matched to a gene: 5. The CDR3 consists of 15 residues. Germline CDR1 is SGHRS and CDR2 is YFSETQ.

Ten or more counts support this clonotype. The chain uses TRBV7-6 and TRBJ1-5; D might be TRBD1 (6 bases). Between the trimmed V and J ends, which lost 5 bases and 4 bases, there was a span of 18 bases. The CDR3 spans 16 residues. In germline, CDR1 is SGHVS, CDR2 FNYEAQ. The CDR3 DNA reads TGTGCCAGCAGCCCGACTTCGGGGGCAGAAAATCAGCCCCAGCATTTT. Translating it yields CASSPTSGAENQPQHF. Using reference TRBV7-6 and TRBJ1-5 for the parts outside the CDR3, the full variable domain is GAGVSQSPRYKVTKRGQDVALRCDPISGHVSLYWYRQALGQGPEFLTYFNYEAQQDKSGLPNDRFSAERPEGSISTLTIQRTEQRDSAMYRCASSPTSGAENQPQHFGDGTRLSIL.

This clonotype was seen at least ten times. V is TRBV4-1 and J is TRBJ2-1, with D unclear. Germline V gives CDR1 MGHRA, CDR2 YSYEKL. The ends were cut back, 4 bases at V and 2 bases at J, with 21 bases in the middle. The CDR3 length is 18 residues. The CDR3 spells CASSLVADDTDPYNEQFF. DNA of the CDR3: TGCGCCAGCAGCCTCGTCGCGGATGACACGGACCCCTACAATGAGCAGTTCTTC.

In this sample, this clonotype turned up many times. CDR3 sequence (DNA): TGTGCCAGCAGTTTTTCCGGGGGAGGCGGTGTCTACGAGCAGTACTTC. This codes for CASSFSGGGGVYEQYF. This chain connects TRBV12-3 or TRBV12-4 to TRBJ2-7; possibly TRBD2 for D (6 bases). The CDR3 length is 16 residues. Trimming shortened V by 3 bases and J by 3 bases, and 18 bases separated the two germline ends.

Many counts were recorded for this clonotype. The CDR3 sequence is CASSVVGGQETQYF. CDR3 coding DNA: TGTGCCAGCAGCGTAGTGGGAGGGCAAGAGACCCAGTACTTC. The genes are TRBV9 and TRBJ2-5, with 7 nucleotides matching TRBD2. This CDR3 has 14 residues. In germline, CDR1 is SGDLS, CDR2 YYNGEE. The ends lost 0 bases at V and 2 bases at J; junction bases unmatched: 1.

This clonotype was observed many times. J is TRBJ2-2 and V is TRBV5-1, with 7 bases aligning to TRBD1. CDR1 and CDR2 (germline): SGHRS, YFSETQ. CDR3 length equals 14 residues. V lost 0 bases and J lost 7; bases outside the gene matches: 3. The CDR3, as DNA: TGCGCCAGCAGCTTGGCCCAGGGGGACGGGGAGCTGTTTTTT. Translation gives CASSLAQGDGELFF. Filled out from reference TRBV5-1 and TRBJ2-2, the complete variable domain reads KAGVTQTPRYLIKTRGQQVTLSCSPISGHRSVSWYQQTPGQGLQFLFEYFSETQRNKGNFPGRFSGRQFSNSRSEMNVSTLELGDSALYLCASSLAQGDGELFFGEGSRLTVL.

A few counts support this clonotype. The chain carries TRBV4-2 and TRBJ2-7; D is ambiguous. V lost 1 base and J 4 bases, leaving 11 bases between the germline ends. CDR3 length: 14 amino acids. Germline-derived CDR1 and CDR2 are LGHNA and YNFKEQ. The CDR3, as DNA: TGTGCCAGCAGCCAAGGGCTAGGGCCGTACGAGCAGTACTTC. It translates to CASSQGLGPYEQYF.

This clonotype was detected many times. The rearrangement joins TRBV28 to TRBJ2-1; 9 bases match TRBD2. Germline V gene data show CDR1 as MDHEN and CDR2 as SYDVKM. The junction had 7 bases not matched to a gene; V was cut back by 3 bases and J by 1 base. This CDR3 comprises 17 residues. The CDR3 DNA reads TGTGCCAGCAGTTTCCGGGTAGCGGGAGCATCCTACAATGAGCAGTTCTTC. Translated, it gives CASSFRVAGASYNEQFF.

This clonotype was seen more than once but under ten times. The CDR3 nucleotides are TGTGCCAGCAGCTTAGGGGGATTCAATGAGCAGTTCTTC. Protein: CASSLGGFNEQFF. V is TRBV7-2 and J is TRBJ2-1; D is ambiguous. The V and J ends lost 1 base and 6 bases respectively, with 7 bases between them. The CDR3 consists of 13 residues. In germline, CDR1 is SGHTA, CDR2 FQGNSA.

This clonotype was counted many times. The chain recombines TRBV5-1 with TRBJ2-4; D is possibly TRBD1 (5 bases). Between the trimmed V and J ends, which lost 1 base and 3 bases, there was a span of 14 bases. Germline V gene sequence: CDR1 SGHRS, CDR2 YFSETQ. The CDR3 contains 16 residues. The CDR3: CASSLFDSSGKNIQYF. Written as DNA, the CDR3 is TGCGCCAGCAGCTTGTTCGACAGCTCGGGCAAAAACATTCAGTACTTC.

This clonotype has ten or more counts. The gene calls are TRBV7-8 and TRBJ2-2; 8 bases match TRBD1. Looked up from germline, CDR1 is SGHVS and CDR2 is FQNEAQ. With 5 bases clipped from V and 6 bases from J, the junction kept 8 bases outside the gene matches. The CDR3 sequence is 15 residues long. The CDR3 here is CASSLRQGRAGELFF. Written as DNA, the CDR3 is TGTGCCAGCAGCCTACGACAGGGGAGAGCCGGGGAGCTGTTTTTT.

As concerns this clonotype: At one of its ends the junction is not consistent with the germline gene, which may arise from a read error. This sequence joins TRBV7-8 and TRBJ2-7, with 7 bases lining up with TRBD1. Per germline, CDR1 SGHVS and CDR2 FQNEAQ. This CDR3 is built from 13 residues. The chain's CDR3 is CASRNHRGYELYF. The CDR3 DNA sequence: TGTGCCAGCAGAAACCACAGGGGCTACGAGCTGTACTTC.

This clonotype was observed at least ten times. The CDR3 bases are TGTGCCAGCAGTTACTCTTCAGGGGCGGGAGGCTACACCTTC. This encodes CASSYSSGAGGYTF. The V call is TRBV6-6, the J call TRBJ1-2, with D tentatively TRBD1 (6 bases). This CDR3 region has 14 residues. Germline CDR1 and CDR2: MNHNY and SVGAGI (reference sequence). The germline V and J ends were trimmed by 0 bases and 8 bases, with 13 bases remaining between them.

The sample holds many counts of this clonotype. V usage is TRBV12-3 or TRBV12-4 and J usage is TRBJ1-4; the D is unclear. The CDR3 contains 16 residues. V was shortened by 6 bases and J by 0 bases, with 14 bases between the two germline ends. The CDR3 sequence is CASSRRTGSTNEKLFF. The CDR3 coding sequence is TGTGCCAGCAGCCGAAGGACTGGGTCAACTAATGAAAAACTGTTTTTT.

The sample holds many counts of this clonotype. This chain uses TRBV6-6 with TRBJ1-4; D gene uncertain. V was pared by 4 bases and J by 5 bases, with 11 bases between. The CDR3 runs 14 residues. CDR1 is MNHNY, CDR2 SVGAGI, per germline (reference sequence). The CDR3 sequence: CASSFPDRNEKLFF. In nucleotides, the CDR3 is TGTGCCAGCAGTTTCCCTGATCGAAATGAAAAACTGTTTTTT.

This clonotype came up once. J is TRBJ2-7 and V is TRBV11-2; D gene uncertain. V lost 0 bases to trimming and J lost 2 bases, with 11 bases between them. The CDR3 is 15 amino acids. The germline V gene has CDR1 SGHAT and CDR2 FQNNGV. The CDR3 sequence: CASSLDLSAAYEQYF. The CDR3 DNA follows: TGTGCCAGCAGCTTAGATCTCAGCGCAGCCTACGAGCAGTACTTC.

This clonotype was picked up many times. J is TRBJ2-2 and V is TRBV5-4; D not certain. V lost 4 bases and J 6 bases, leaving 13 bases between the germline ends. The germline gives CDR1 SGHNT, CDR2 YYREEE (reference sequence). There are 14 residues in the CDR3. CDR3 in amino acids: CASSVGYGAGELFF. As DNA, the CDR3 is TGTGCCAGCAGCGTTGGTTATGGAGCCGGGGAGCTGTTTTTT.

The chain couples TRBV7-9 to TRBJ2-2; 10 bases fit TRBD1. J was trimmed by 4 bases and V by 5 bases; bases with no gene match: 7. Germline V gene sequence: CDR1 SEHNR, CDR2 FQNEAQ (reference sequence). The CDR3 contains 16 residues. The CDR3 spells CASSPTDRGFTGELFF. DNA of the CDR3: TGTGCCAGCAGCCCCACGGACAGGGGGTTCACCGGGGAGCTGTTTTTT.